These T cell receptor beta chains were read from a single sample in a study of T cell responses to AZD1222 COVID-19 vaccine. Only in-frame clones appear in the TCRdb table, and some are missing; sequencing was by immunoSEQ multiplex PCR. The table has around 140,000 clones, roughly 90% seen once. The input for sequencing was peripheral blood, taken 28 days after the second AZD1222 dose. The receptors come from an adult who received the AZD1222 COVID-19 vaccine. The CDR3 runs from the conserved cysteine through the conserved F or W. The D gene is left open where the match is weak. Not all rows give a size; the values are once, few, many and, for expanded clones, a class.

v_call	clone_size	j_call	d_call	cdr3_aa	cdr3_nt
TRBV9	-	TRBJ2-1	-	CASSVGVVNEQFF	TGTGCCAGCAGCGTAGGAGTGGTCAATGAGCAGTTCTTC
TRBV5-1	-	TRBJ2-3	-	CASSLGSGGTDTQYF	TGCGCCAGCAGCTTGGGCTCAGGGGGGACAGATACGCAGTATTTT
TRBV10-3	-	TRBJ2-3	TRBD2	CAISTSGSTDTQYF	TGTGCCATCAGTACTAGCGGTTCCACAGATACGCAGTATTTT
TRBV5-1	-	TRBJ1-4	TRBD1	CASSLLTGVNEKLFF	TGCGCCAGCAGCTTGCTGACAGGGGTTAATGAAAAACTGTTTTTT
TRBV18	-	TRBJ2-3	-	CASSPLGVSTDTQYF	TGTGCCAGCTCACCATTGGGGGTGTCCACAGATACGCAGTATTTT
TRBV27	-	TRBJ2-3	TRBD2	CASSLGAGGTTDTQYF	TGTGCCAGCAGTTTAGGGGCGGGAGGGACCACAGATACGCAGTATTTT
TRBV3-1/TRBV3-2	-	TRBJ2-2	TRBD2	CASSSRLAGGTGELFF	TGTGCCAGCAGTTCCCGGCTAGCGGGAGGTACCGGGGAGCTGTTTTTT
TRBV18	-	TRBJ2-1	-	CASSPRTYYNEQFF	TGTGCCAGCTCCCCTCGTACATATTACAATGAGCAGTTCTTC
TRBV28	-	TRBJ2-2	-	CASSPDVARVTGELFF	TGTGCCAGCAGTCCCGACGTTGCGAGGGTCACCGGGGAGCTGTTTTTT
TRBV19	-	TRBJ2-1	-	CASSIDPDRPSSLDEQFF	TGTGCCAGTAGTATAGATCCGGACAGACCTTCCTCCCTGGATGAGCAGTTCTTC
TRBV14	-	TRBJ1-3	-	CASSQDGISGNTIYF	TGTGCCAGCAGCCAAGACGGTATCTCTGGAAACACCATATATTTT
TRBV7-6	-	TRBJ2-1	-	CASSLDLGDEQFF	TGTGCCAGCAGCTTAGACCTGGGCGATGAGCAGTTCTTC
TRBV19	-	TRBJ2-4	-	CASSIDIRTPQYF	TGTGCCAGTAGTATAGATATCAGAACCCCCCAGTACTTC
TRBV18	-	TRBJ2-1	-	CASSPVSGVSYNEQFF	TGTGCCAGCTCACCCGTTTCGGGCGTGTCCTACAATGAGCAGTTCTTC
TRBV5-1	once	TRBJ1-5	TRBD1	CASSLMDRSGPQHF	TGCGCCAGCAGCTTGATGGACAGGTCCGGGCCCCAGCATTTT
TRBV18	once	TRBJ2-7	TRBD1	CASSPRTGTYEQYF	TGTGCCAGCTCACCACGGACAGGGACCTACGAGCAGTACTTC
TRBV28	-	TRBJ1-1	-	CASSFSGTLNTEAFF	TGTGCCAGCAGTTTTTCGGGGACGCTGAACACTGAAGCTTTCTTT
TRBV28	-	TRBJ2-7	TRBD2	CASRLTSRPHEQYF	TGTGCCAGCAGACTGACTAGCCGCCCCCACGAGCAGTACTTC
TRBV6-4	-	TRBJ2-1	-	CASSAAGSYNEQFF	TGTGCCAGCAGTGCGGCGGGATCCTACAATGAGCAGTTCTTC
TRBV9	once	TRBJ2-1	TRBD2	CASSVDSGGSYNEQFF	TGTGCCAGCAGCGTAGACTCGGGAGGCTCCTACAATGAGCAGTTCTTC
TRBV5-6	once	TRBJ1-2	-	CASSLKGGNYGYTF	TGTGCCAGCAGCTTGAAGGGAGGGAACTATGGCTACACCTTC
TRBV2	-	TRBJ2-3	-	CASSEGSGTNTDTQYF	TGTGCCAGCAGTGAAGGGAGCGGGACAAACACAGATACGCAGTATTTT
TRBV5-4	-	TRBJ2-7	TRBD2	CASSSATGTSGAYEQYF	TGTGCCAGCAGCTCGGCCACCGGGACTAGCGGTGCCTACGAGCAGTACTTC
TRBV28	-	TRBJ1-2	TRBD1	CASRTGTVGYGYTF	TGTGCCAGCAGGACCGGGACAGTAGGCTATGGCTACACCTTC
TRBV6-5	-	TRBJ2-5	-	CASSYSNGVETQYF	TGTGCCAGCAGTTACTCGAATGGGGTGGAGACCCAGTACTTC
TRBV5-1	-	TRBJ2-2	TRBD1	CASSVEFRDRVTGELFF	TGCGCCAGCAGCGTAGAGTTCCGGGACAGGGTGACCGGGGAGCTGTTTTTT
TRBV27	-	TRBJ1-4	-	CASSLSTGGEKLFF	TGTGCCAGCAGTTTATCGACAGGCGGCGAAAAACTGTTTTTT
TRBV7-3	-	TRBJ2-3	TRBD2	CASSFTSGRVDTQYF	TGTGCCAGCAGCTTCACTAGCGGGAGGGTAGATACGCAGTATTTT
TRBV12-3/TRBV12-4	-	TRBJ1-5	-	CASSLGREQPQHF	TGTGCCAGCAGTTTGGGAAGGGAACAGCCCCAGCATTTT
TRBV11-3	-	TRBJ2-1	-	CASSLGPVGKLSYNEQFF	TGTGCCAGCAGCTTAGGGCCCGTTGGTAAGCTCTCCTACAATGAGCAGTTCTTC
TRBV6-5	-	TRBJ1-1	TRBD1	CASSSGTANTEAFF	TGTGCCAGCAGTTCCGGGACAGCGAACACTGAAGCTTTCTTT
TRBV28	once	TRBJ2-7	-	CASTLGTYEQYF	TGTGCCAGCACCCTAGGCACCTACGAGCAGTACTTC
TRBV7-6	once	TRBJ1-6	-	CASSLLGQGSSPLHF	TGTGCCAGCAGCTTGCTTGGGCAGGGGTCTTCACCCCTCCACTTT
TRBV28	-	TRBJ2-3	TRBD1	CATVHGQGSDTQYF	TGTGCCACCGTTCATGGACAGGGATCAGATACGCAGTATTTT
TRBV6-6	-	TRBJ1-3	-	CASTEAGSGNTIYF	TGTGCCAGCACGGAGGCAGGCTCTGGAAACACCATATATTTT